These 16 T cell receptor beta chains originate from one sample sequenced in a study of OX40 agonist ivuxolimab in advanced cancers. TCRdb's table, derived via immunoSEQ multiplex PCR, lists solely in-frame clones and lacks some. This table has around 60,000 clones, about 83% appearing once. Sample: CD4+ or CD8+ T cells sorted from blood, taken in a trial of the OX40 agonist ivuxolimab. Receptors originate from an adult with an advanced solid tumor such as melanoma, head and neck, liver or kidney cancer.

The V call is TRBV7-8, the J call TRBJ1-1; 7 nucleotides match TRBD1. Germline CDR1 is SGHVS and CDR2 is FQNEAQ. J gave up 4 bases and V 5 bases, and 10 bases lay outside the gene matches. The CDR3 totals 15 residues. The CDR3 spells CASSNRQGRGTEAFF. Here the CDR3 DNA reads TGTGCCAGCAGCAACCGACAGGGACGGGGCACTGAAGCTTTCTTT.

For the CDR3, the DNA is TGTGCCAGCAGGCTGGGACAGGGATACGAGCAGTACTTC. This sequence encodes CASRLGQGYEQYF. This chain links TRBV7-9 with TRBJ2-7; 9 bases are shared with TRBD1. The CDR3 contains 13 residues. Germline values: CDR1 SEHNR, CDR2 FQNEAQ (reference sequence). The trim removed 6 bases at V and 4 bases at J, leaving 4 bases unmatched.

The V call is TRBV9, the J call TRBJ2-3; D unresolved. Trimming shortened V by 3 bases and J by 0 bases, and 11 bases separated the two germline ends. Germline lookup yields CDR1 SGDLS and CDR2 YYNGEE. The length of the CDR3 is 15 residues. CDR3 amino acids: CASSGAGLSTDTQYF. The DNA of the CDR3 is TGTGCCAGCAGCGGGGCAGGTCTTAGCACAGATACGCAGTATTTT.

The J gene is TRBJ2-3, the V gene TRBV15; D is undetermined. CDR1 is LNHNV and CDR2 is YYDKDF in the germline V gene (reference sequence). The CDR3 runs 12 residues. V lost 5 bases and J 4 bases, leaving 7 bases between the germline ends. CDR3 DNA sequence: TGTGCCACCAGCCCTACGGCAGATACGCAGTATTTT. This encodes CATSPTADTQYF.

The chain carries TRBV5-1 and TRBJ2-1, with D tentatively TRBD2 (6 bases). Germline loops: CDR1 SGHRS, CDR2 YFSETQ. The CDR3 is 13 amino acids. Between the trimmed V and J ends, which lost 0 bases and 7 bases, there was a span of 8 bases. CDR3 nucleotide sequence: TGCGCCAGCAGCTTGGGACTAGTTAATGAGCAGTTCTTC. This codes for CASSLGLVNEQFF.

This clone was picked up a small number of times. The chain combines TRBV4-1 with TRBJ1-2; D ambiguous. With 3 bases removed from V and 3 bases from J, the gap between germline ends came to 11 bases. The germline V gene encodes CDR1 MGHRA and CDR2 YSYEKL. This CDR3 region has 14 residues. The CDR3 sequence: CASSHHLPDYGYTF. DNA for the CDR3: TGCGCCAGCAGCCACCATCTACCGGACTATGGCTACACCTTC.

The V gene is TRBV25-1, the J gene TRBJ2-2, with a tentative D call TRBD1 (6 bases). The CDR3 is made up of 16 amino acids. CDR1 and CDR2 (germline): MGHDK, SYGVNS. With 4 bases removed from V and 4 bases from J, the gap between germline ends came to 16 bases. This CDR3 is CASSGRGARSTGELFF. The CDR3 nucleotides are TGTGCCAGCAGTGGCAGGGGCGCTAGGTCCACCGGGGAGCTGTTTTTT.

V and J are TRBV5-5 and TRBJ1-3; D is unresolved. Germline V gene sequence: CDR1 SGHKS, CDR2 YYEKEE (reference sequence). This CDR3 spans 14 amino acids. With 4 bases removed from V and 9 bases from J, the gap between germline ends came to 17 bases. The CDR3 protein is CASSSYAEGSTIYF. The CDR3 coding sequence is TGTGCCAGCAGCAGCTATGCAGAAGGGAGCACCATATATTTT.

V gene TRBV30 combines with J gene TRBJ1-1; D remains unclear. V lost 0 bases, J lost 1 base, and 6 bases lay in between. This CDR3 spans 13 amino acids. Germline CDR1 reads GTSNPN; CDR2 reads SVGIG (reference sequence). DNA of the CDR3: TGTGCCTGGAGTGTACGGGGGAACACTGAAGCTTTCTTT. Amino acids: CAWSVRGNTEAFF.

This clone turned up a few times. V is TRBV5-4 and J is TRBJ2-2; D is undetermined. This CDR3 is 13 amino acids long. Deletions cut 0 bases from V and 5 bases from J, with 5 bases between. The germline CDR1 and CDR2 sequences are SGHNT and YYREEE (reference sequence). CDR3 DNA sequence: TGTGCCAGCAGCTTGGATCGTACCGGGGAGCTGTTTTTT. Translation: CASSLDRTGELFF.

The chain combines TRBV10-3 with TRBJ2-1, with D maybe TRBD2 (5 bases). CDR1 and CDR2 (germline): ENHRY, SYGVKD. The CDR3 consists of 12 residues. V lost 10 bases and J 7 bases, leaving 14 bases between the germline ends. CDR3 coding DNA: TGTGCCACCTCCCTGGGAGAGAATGAGCAGTTCTTC. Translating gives CATSLGENEQFF.

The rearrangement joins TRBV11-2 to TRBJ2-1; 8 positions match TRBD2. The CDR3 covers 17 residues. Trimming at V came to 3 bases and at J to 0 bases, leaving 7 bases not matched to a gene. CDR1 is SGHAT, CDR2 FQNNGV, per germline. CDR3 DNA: TGTGCCAGCAGCTTCTACCTTAGCGGGATCTCCTACAATGAGCAGTTCTTC. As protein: CASSFYLSGISYNEQFF.

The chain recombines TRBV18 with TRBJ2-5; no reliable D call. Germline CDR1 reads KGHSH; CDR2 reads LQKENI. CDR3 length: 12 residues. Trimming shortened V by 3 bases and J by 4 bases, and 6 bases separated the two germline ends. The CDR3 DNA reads TGTGCCAGCTCACCGACGGGAGAGACCCAGTACTTC. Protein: CASSPTGETQYF.

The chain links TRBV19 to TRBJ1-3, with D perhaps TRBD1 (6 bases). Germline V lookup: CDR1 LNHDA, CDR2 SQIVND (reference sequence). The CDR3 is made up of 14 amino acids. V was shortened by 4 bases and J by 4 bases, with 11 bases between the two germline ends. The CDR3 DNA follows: TGTGCCAGTAGTAGAGGACAGTCCGGAAACACCATATATTTT. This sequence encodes CASSRGQSGNTIYF.

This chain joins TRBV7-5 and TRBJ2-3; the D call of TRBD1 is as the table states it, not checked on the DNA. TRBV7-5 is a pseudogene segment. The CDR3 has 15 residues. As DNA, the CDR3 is TGTGCCAGAAGCGTTCGGGGCAGGGGGTCTGATACGCAGTATTTT. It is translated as CARSVRGRGSDTQYF.

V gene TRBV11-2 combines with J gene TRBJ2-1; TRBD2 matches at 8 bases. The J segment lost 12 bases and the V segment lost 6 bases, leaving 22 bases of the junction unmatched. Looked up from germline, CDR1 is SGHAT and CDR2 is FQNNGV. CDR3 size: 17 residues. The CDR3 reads CASRGISSGRTPTRQFF. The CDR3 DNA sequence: TGTGCCAGCAGGGGAATAAGCAGCGGGAGAACCCCAACCAGGCAGTTCTTC.